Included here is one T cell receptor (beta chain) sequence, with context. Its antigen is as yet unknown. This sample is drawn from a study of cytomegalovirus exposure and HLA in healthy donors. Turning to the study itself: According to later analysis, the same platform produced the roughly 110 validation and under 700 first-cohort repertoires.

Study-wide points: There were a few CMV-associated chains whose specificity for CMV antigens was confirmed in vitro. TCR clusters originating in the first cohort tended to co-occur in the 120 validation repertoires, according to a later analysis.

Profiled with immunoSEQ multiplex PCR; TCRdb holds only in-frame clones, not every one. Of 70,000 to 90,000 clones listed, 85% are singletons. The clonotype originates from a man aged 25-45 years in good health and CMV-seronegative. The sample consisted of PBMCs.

Here the CDR3 reads CASSQQGLNEQFF. Written as DNA, the CDR3 is TGTGCCAGCAGCCAACAGGGCCTGAATGAGCAGTTCTTC. The rearrangement links TRBV7-9 to TRBJ2-1, with a tentative D call TRBD1 (6 bases). CDR1 is SEHNR and CDR2 is FQNEAQ in the germline V gene (reference sequence). The CDR3 runs 13 residues. V lost 5 bases to trimming and J lost 7 bases, with 12 bases between them.